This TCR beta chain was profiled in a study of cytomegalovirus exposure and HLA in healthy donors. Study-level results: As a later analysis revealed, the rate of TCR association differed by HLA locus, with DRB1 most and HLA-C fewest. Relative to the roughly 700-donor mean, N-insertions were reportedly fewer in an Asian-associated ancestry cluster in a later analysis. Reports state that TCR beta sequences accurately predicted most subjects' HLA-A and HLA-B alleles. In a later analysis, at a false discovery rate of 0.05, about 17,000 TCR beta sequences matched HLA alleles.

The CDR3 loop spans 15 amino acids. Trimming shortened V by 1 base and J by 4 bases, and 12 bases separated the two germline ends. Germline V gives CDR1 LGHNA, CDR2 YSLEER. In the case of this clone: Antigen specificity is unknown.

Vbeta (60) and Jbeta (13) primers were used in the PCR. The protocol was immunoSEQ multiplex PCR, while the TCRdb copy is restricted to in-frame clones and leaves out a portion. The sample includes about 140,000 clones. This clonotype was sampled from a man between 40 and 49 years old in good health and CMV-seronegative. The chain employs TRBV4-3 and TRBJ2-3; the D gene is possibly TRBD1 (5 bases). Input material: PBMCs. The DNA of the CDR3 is TGCGCCAGCAGCCAAGGCCAGGGCGTGTCAGATACGCAGTATTTT. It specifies CASSQGQGVSDTQYF.